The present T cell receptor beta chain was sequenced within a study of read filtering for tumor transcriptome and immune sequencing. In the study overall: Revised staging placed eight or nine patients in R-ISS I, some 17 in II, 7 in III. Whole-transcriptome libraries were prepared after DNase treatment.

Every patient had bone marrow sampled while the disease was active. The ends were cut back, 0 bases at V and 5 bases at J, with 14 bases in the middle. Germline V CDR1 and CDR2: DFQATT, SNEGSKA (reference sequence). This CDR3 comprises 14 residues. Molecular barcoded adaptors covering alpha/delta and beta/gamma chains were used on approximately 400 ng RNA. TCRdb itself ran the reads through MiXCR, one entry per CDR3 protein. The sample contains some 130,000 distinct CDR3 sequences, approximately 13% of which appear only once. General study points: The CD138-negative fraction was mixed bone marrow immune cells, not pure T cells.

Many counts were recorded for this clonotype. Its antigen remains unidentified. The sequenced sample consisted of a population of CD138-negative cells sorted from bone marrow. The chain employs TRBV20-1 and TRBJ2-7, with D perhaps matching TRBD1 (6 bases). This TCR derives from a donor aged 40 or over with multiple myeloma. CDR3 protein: CSARDGQGIDEQYF. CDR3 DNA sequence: TGCAGTGCTAGAGATGGGCAGGGGATAGACGAGCAGTACTTC.